This TCR beta chain was sequenced in a study of T-cell memory formation after mild COVID-19. For the study at large: Largely donor-specific TCR clusters were found.

TCRdb reprocessed the 5' RACE reads with MiXCR, giving one entry per CDR3 protein. Counted here are 250,000 to 350,000 distinct CDR3 sequences, approximately 19% occurring once; the ten biggest clones make up roughly 20%. From germline, CDR1 is MNHNY and CDR2 SVGAGI (reference sequence). After removal of 0 bases from V and 0 bases from J, the junction contained 5 bases not matched to a gene. The CDR3 runs 17 residues. Study observations and caveats: Later expanders leaned toward CD4+, whereas clones contracting from day 15 to 85 were balanced CD4/CD8. Certain responding clones were present in pre-infection memory, suggesting participation of cross-reactive memory. For contracting clones, CD4+ ones sat mainly in CM and EM, CD8+ in EMRA.

This clonotype was seen more than once but under ten times. The antigen is unknown. Sample: PBMCs or a T cell subset sorted from them (not recorded which). J is TRBJ1-5 and V is TRBV6-6; 7 nucleotides align to TRBD1. This TCR came from a young man who had mild COVID-19 (a few samples of this study predate the infection). Cell type and time point are not known. The CDR3 DNA sequence: TGTGCCAGCAGTTACTCGGTCGACAGGGATAGCAATCAGCCCCAGCATTTT. Translating gives CASSYSVDRDSNQPQHF.